This note documents a single T cell receptor (beta chain) sequence. A few counts support this clonotype. No antigen is known for it. Base qualities are not recorded, but no much larger clone differs from it by a single base. The library relied on 5' RACE. Sequencing was carried out with an Illumina HiSeq 2500. A second roughly 7 to 11 cycle PCR used a sample-barcoded 5' primer and a J-beta primer mix. A template-switch 5' adaptor carrying 12 random nucleotides introduced a unique molecular identifier onto each TCR beta cDNA molecule. Each sample yielded at least 3 million CDR3-containing paired-end reads. First-strand cDNA was synthesized from all RNA with the Mint cDNA synthesis kit, primed by a TRBC-specific oligonucleotide. All cDNA was treated with uracil-DNA glycosylase and then went through a first 18-cycle PCR with the universal primers M1SS and BC2_uni_R. In the authors' own workflow: Each sample was normalized by randomly selecting 1 million high-quality reads, each carrying a distinct molecular identifier. Instead of being binned into consensus sequences, reads that shared molecular identifiers were thrown out. MiTCR, set to a Q25 quality threshold and the strictest error-elimination algorithm, was used for CDR3 identification, clonotype clustering and error correction. A nonparametric unseen species model with Euler transformation was used to estimate a lower bound on total TCR beta diversity. Using fastp trimming at Q25 and MiXCR clonotype assembly, TCRdb reanalyzed the public sequencing data and kept in-frame beta chains. Identical CDR3 proteins give one entry, which carries the most common genes and DNA. The V and J calls shown here were made by TCRdb, not taken from the authors' results. The sample yields around 990,000 distinct CDR3 sequences; roughly a quarter were counted once. Around 0.75% of the sample comes from the top ten.

The sample originates from a study of blood T cells in healthy people across ages (dated by TCRdb to about 2015). Looking at the study overall: In model experiments, template switching captured about one uniquely barcoded TCR beta cDNA molecule for every two T cells. Donors were grouped into four age groups: young (average about 15 years), middle-aged (around 39), aged (about 60) and long-lived (roughly 80). Using the same blood draw, the study looked at two additional independent replicas of 1 million unique cDNA reads for two donors, one aged 18 to 30 and the other aged 80 or older. Using deep sequencing normalized with unique cDNA molecular identifiers, the study measured how TCR beta repertoire diversity changes with age. What the work shows at the level of the full study, not this receptor alone: Compared with the aged group, more naive CD4+ T cells, fewer expanded clones and increased TCR diversity were shown by the long-lived group, suggesting age selection. As age increased, observed TCR beta diversity per million T cells dropped in a roughly linear way, and a significant reduction was already evident by age 40. Bulk unsorted PBMC profiling prevented conclusive comparison of naive and antigen-experienced compartments. Donor CMV infection status was unknown, potentially confounding age-related changes in expanded clonotypes. Observed TCR beta diversity correlated strongly with the percentage of naive T cells measured by flow cytometry. Estimates of total diversity based on one million sequenced T cells were considered lower bounds and underestimates.

Taken from the germline V gene, the CDR1 and CDR2 loops are MDHEN and SYDVKM. The CDR3, cysteine through phenylalanine, is 15 amino acids long. The DNA shown is the 45-base CDR3, in frame from base 1. At the junction V is shortened by 5 bases and J by 7 bases, with 17 bases in between. Systemically healthy Caucasian individuals from Russia, some 36 in total and aged roughly 6 to 100 years, were included as donors. Around 10 milliliters of peripheral blood were drawn from each donor into EDTA-treated Vacutainer tubes. Ficoll-Paque density-gradient centrifugation was used to isolate PBMCs, with at least 7 million per sample. Total RNA was extracted from PBMCs with Trizol reagent, with at least 6 micrograms obtained per sample. Naive CD45RAhigh/CD27high T cell percentages were measured by flow cytometry on a PBMC aliquot from every donor. The data also belong to a second study, concerning T cells of mothers and their children. As that second study puts it: Donors were nine systemically healthy Caucasian individuals: three mothers and their six children. cDNA synthesis used all of the extracted RNA, with roughly 1.6 ug of RNA in each 15 ul reaction. In the second PCR, the M1S primer added sample barcodes and 2-4 random nucleotides. Each mother yielded over 8.5 million TCR beta CDR3 reads and each child a few million reads. Thymic selection similarly shapes TCR recombination output in related and unrelated pairs, with minor effect from inherited differences. Normalized repertoire overlap was always slightly but never significantly higher in related than unrelated mother-child pairs. Persistent microchimeric T cell clones were not detected, at a sensitivity of 85 to 100 clones per million clonotypes. In the study, deep NGS was used to compare the TCR beta repertoires of mothers and children, and features distinguishing related mother-child pairs from unrelated individuals were sought. The mean age was roughly 44 +/- 4 years for the mothers and approximately 11 +/- 4 years for the children. After adapters were ligated using NEBNext reagents, the libraries underwent 100+100 nt paired-end sequencing on an Illumina HiSeq 2000. To avoid cross-contamination, the mother libraries and the child libraries were prepared a month apart and sequenced in separate runs. For each donor, between about 450,000 and 2,300,000 distinct TCR beta clonotypes were identified. Naive TCR beta clonotypes were estimated from low-frequency clonotypes matched to each donor's FACS-determined naive share, without sorting.

The clonotype comes from a girl aged 2 to 10 in good health. The sample comprised blood. The rearrangement combines TRBV28 with TRBJ2-2, with no D gene named confidently. The bases read TGTGCCAGCAGTCCCGTTATCGAGAGGCACGGGGAGCTGTTTTTT. It codes for CASSPVIERHGELFF.